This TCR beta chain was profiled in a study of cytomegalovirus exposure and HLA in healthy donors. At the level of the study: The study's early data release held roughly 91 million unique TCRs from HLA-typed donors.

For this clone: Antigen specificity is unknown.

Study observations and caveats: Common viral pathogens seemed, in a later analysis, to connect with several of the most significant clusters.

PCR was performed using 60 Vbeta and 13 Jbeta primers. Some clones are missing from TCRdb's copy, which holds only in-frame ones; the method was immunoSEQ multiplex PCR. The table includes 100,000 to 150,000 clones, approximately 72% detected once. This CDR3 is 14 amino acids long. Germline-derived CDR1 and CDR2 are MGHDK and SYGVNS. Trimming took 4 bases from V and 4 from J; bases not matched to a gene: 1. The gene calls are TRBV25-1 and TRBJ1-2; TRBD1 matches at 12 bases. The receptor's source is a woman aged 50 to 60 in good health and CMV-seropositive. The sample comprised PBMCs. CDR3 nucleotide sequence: TGTGCCAGCAGTGGGGACAGGGGGCTCTATGGCTACACCTTC. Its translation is CASSGDRGLYGYTF.